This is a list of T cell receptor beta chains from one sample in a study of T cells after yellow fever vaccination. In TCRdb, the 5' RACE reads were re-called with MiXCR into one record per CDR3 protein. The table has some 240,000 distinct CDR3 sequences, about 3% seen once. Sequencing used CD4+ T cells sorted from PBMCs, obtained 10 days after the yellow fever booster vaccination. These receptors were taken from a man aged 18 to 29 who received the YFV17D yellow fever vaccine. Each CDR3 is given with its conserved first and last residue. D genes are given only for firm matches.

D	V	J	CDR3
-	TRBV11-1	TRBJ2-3	CASVTGSGTQYF
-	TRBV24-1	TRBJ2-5	CATSDNWKETQYF
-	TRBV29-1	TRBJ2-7	CSVVTGLSEQYF
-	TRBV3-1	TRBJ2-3	CASSRGNNPDTQYF
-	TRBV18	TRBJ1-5	CASSPQGIGNQPQHF
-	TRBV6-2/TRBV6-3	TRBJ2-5	CASYLRGTQTQYF
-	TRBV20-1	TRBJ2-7	CSASERDYEQYF
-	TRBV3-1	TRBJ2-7	CASSHGSAGSEQYF
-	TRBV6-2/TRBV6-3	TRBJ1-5	CASSFQVVQPQHF
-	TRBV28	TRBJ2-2	CASSLTGKERELFF
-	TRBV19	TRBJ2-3	CASSIQGRTDTQYF
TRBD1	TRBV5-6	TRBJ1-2	CASRPGQGWGYTF
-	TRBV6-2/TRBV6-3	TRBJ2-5	CASSYSIPQGTQETQYF
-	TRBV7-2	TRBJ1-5	CASSLAGPRPQHF
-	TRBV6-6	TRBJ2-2	CASSYRERTGELFF
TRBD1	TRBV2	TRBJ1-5	CASGDSLNQPQHF
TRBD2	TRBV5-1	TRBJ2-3	CASSPPALAGAYTDTQYF
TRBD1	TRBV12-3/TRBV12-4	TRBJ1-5	CASRRQGDQPQHF
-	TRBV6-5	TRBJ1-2	CASSRGGANYGYTF
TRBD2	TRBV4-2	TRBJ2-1	CASSQRGSGGAGNEQFF
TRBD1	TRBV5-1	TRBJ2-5	CASSPTQGRGETQYF
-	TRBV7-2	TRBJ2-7	CASSSISSEQYF
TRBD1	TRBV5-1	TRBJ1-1	CASSGQGQNTEAFF
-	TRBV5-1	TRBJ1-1	CASSKGHDTEAFF
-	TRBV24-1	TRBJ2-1	CATSQSQNYNEQFF
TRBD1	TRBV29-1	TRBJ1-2	CSVRDRANYGYTF
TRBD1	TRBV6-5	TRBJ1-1	CASSFTPGQGKAFF
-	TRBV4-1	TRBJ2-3	CASSQALSSPRPTGDTQYF
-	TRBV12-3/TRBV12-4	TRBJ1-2	CASSREGYGYTF
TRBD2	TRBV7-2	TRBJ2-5	CASSLELAGSTQYF
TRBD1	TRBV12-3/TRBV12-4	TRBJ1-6	CASRKTGGYSPLHF
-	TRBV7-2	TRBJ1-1	CASSLVLTEAFF
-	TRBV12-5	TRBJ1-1	CASGLAQNTEAFF
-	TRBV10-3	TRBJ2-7	CAIRGTLLYEQYF
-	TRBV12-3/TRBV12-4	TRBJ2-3	CASSSLRGTQYF
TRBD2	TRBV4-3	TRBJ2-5	CASSQAGGGGPLTQYF
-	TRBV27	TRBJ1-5	CASKRQYSNQPQHF
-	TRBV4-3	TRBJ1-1	CASSQALDTEAFF
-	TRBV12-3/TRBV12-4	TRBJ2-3	CASSLSGLRYF
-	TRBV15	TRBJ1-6	CATSRDWGGFHGSYNSPLHF
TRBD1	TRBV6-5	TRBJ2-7	CASSPGTGVYEQYF
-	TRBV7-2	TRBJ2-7	CASSDRPLSYEQYF
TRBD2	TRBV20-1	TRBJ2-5	CSASPGGLETQYF
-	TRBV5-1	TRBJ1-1	CASSLDRLSMNTEAFF
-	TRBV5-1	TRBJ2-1	CASSTGISSYNEQFF
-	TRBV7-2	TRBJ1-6	CASSWGGLYNSPLHF
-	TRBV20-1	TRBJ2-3	CSARDPRGSGDTQYF
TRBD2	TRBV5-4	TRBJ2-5	CASSWGASGTETQYF
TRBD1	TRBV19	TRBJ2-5	CASRRNSGQGAGETQYF
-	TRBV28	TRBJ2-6	CASSSTGSGANVLTF
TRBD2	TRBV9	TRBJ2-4	CASSGRGGANIQYF
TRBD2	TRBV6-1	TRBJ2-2	CASILGLAGVTGELFF
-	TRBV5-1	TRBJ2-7	CASSFSGNYEQYF
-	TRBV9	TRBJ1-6	CASGMAQGSASPLHF
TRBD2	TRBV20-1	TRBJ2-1	CSARTSGGSNEQFF
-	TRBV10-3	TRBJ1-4	CARGVQTENEKLFF
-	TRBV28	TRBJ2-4	CASSRQTLAKNIQYF
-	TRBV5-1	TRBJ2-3	CASSLGEGHQSWNTQYF
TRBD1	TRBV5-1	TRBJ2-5	CASSPWGQGETQYF
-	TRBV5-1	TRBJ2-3	CASSWIEGADTQYF